The clone carrying this T cell receptor (beta chain) appeared many times. The data are from a study of early T cells in non-severe SARS-CoV-2 infection. The wider study: It was bulk RNA from unsorted whole blood that was sequenced, and the chains were unpaired.

This CDR3 spans 12 amino acids. V gave up 2 bases and J gave up 6 bases, with 7 bases separating them. CDR1 is MNHEY and CDR2 is SVGAGI in the germline V gene. Attachment of unique molecular identifiers was made to individual cDNA molecules. From the 5' RACE reads, TCRdb called clonotypes with MiXCR, one entry per CDR3 protein. This table has 55,000 to 70,000 distinct CDR3 sequences, roughly 4.8% appearing once. The sample here was whole blood, taken at baseline. The clonotype originates from an adult who was a healthcare worker with PCR-confirmed SARS-CoV-2 infection or an uninfected control (not recorded which). The donor label of this sample is uncertain. This chain joins TRBV6-5 and TRBJ1-1, with a tentative D call TRBD1 (5 bases). Here the CDR3 reads CASSYGTSEAFF. DNA of the CDR3: TGTGCCAGCAGTTACGGGACCTCTGAAGCTTTCTTT.